Only one count was recorded for the clone carrying this TCR beta chain. These data come from a study of PD-1 blockade in classical Hodgkin lymphoma. Sequenced by immunoSEQ multiplex PCR; TCRdb stores in-frame clones only, minus some. The table lists about 30,000 clones, roughly nine tenths of them singletons. The CDR3 consists of 15 residues. Germline V lookup: CDR1 MNHEY, CDR2 SMNVEV (reference sequence). Trimming cost V 3 bases and J 0 bases, with 9 bases left between them. Time point here: newly diagnosed, previously untreated cHL patient sample. Comparator PBMCs were from newly diagnosed, untreated classical Hodgkin lymphoma.

This clonotype originated in a human donor with classical Hodgkin lymphoma. This rearrangement joins TRBV27 to TRBJ2-1; D perhaps matches TRBD2 (5 bases). The material sequenced was peripheral blood mononuclear cells (PBMCs). CDR3 coding DNA: TGTGCCAGCAGTTTTACGGGAAGCTCCTACAATGAGCAGTTCTTC. This codes for CASSFTGSSYNEQFF.